The entry that follows covers one T cell receptor beta chain sequence. Its antigen has not been determined. No base qualities exist here, and no much larger clone lies one base off it. According to the germline V gene (reference sequence), CDR1 reads GTSNPN and CDR2 reads SVGIG. The CDR3 goes from the cysteine to the phenylalanine over 15 residues. Only the CDR3 portion is preserved as DNA: 45 bases, with reading frame beginning at the first base. A distance of 15 bases separates the germline ends of V and J, which lose 1 base and 6 bases respectively. These data originate in a study of OX40 agonist ivuxolimab in advanced cancers. Describing the broader study: Ivuxolimab was an agonistic, fully human IgG2 monoclonal antibody directed against OX40 (CD134), a costimulatory receptor. Intravenous ivuxolimab was administered to patients every 2 weeks at six dose levels: 0.01, 0.1, 0.3, 1.5, 3 and 10 mg/kg. Of the 50 or so patients in dose escalation, about 20 had hepatocellular carcinoma, around 15 had melanoma, 9 had renal cell carcinoma and 9 had head and neck cancer. The dose-escalation cohort was 82.7% male with a mean age of around 62 years, ranging from roughly 20 to 80. Prior anti-PD-1, anti-PD-L1 or anti-CTLA-4 therapy was permitted, and approximately 40% of dose-escalation patients had received checkpoint inhibitors. Partial responses occurred in three dose-escalation patients: two with cutaneous melanoma and one with hepatocellular carcinoma. The point of sequencing TCRbeta in the periphery was to test whether ivuxolimab changed TCR sequence diversity and drove clonal T-cell expansion. The paper covers the monotherapy dose-escalation part of the phase I ivuxolimab trial, which included N of about 50 patients. Study-wide findings and limitations: Clonal expansion of both CD4+ and CD8+ blood T cells was observed from baseline to week 6 at doses 0.1 to 3.0 mg/kg. The antigen specificity of the peripheral T cells that underwent clonal expansion was not determined. Low levels of normalized T-cell clonal expansion were also shown by some nonresponding patients. On average, CD8+ T cells showed more expanded clones than CD4+ T cells after ivuxolimab. Partial responders in the 0.1-3.0 mg/kg groups had among the lowest normalized peripheral clonal expansion, especially among CD8+ T cells.

The trial excluded patients who had a history of autoimmune disease or who were on systemic immunosuppression. In every dose cohort, peripheral blood was drawn for TCR sequencing at baseline, cycle 4 day 1, and cycle 7 day 1. Samples were obtained from an open-label, multicenter, first-in-human phase I dose-escalation trial of ivuxolimab. Adults with locally advanced or metastatic melanoma, renal cell, hepatocellular, or head and neck squamous cell carcinoma were enrolled in the trial. Before TCR sequencing, CD4+ and CD8+ T cells were separately sorted from peripheral blood. Genomic DNA was extracted from sorted cells for sequencing of the TCRbeta CDR3 region. The immunoSEQ Assay was used for sequencing of TCRbeta CDR3 regions. TCRdb retrieved this table from immuneACCESS and kept in-frame rearrangements only. Not all clones are present; in checked studies, unresolved V genes account for under half, and no reason is known for the remainder. The sample table holds about 56,000 clones, of which approximately 82% were seen once. The top ten hold around 4.3% of the sample.

The receptor was isolated from an adult with an advanced solid tumor such as melanoma, head and neck, liver or kidney cancer. Here the sequenced sample was CD4+ or CD8+ T cells sorted from blood, taken in a trial of the OX40 agonist ivuxolimab. Recombination linked TRBV30 to TRBJ2-2, with TRBD1 perhaps the D gene, on 6 matching bases. The nucleotides read TGTGCCTGGAGTGGGGTAAACAGGGTAGCCGGGGAGCTGTTTTTT. This yields the protein CAWSGVNRVAGELFF. When the CDR3 is completed using the reference TRBV30 and TRBJ2-2 genes on either side, the full variable domain is SQTIHQWPATLVQPVGSPLSLECTVEGTSNPNLYWYRQAAGRGLQLLFYSVGIGQISSEVPQNLSASRPQDRQFILSSKKLLLSDSGFYLCAWSGVNRVAGELFFGEGSRLTVL.